Listed below are T cell receptor beta chains from one sample, sequenced in a study of graft-versus-host responses after intestinal transplantation. The protocol was immunoSEQ multiplex PCR, while the TCRdb copy is restricted to in-frame clones and leaves out a portion. The table includes 20,000 to 30,000 clones, 80% to 90% detected once. Here the sequenced sample was PBMCs, taken roughly 68 weeks after intestinal transplant. Every receptor here comes from a human patient who received an intestinal transplant, so some T cells may come from the graft donor. Both conserved end residues are part of each CDR3. D genes are given only for firm matches. A clone size is listed for some rows: how often the clone was seen (once, few, many), or a class if it is expanded.

>NA|TRBJ2-1|NA|TRBV9
TGTGCCAGCAGCCCAGGGGCGGGGTCCTACAATGAGCAGTTCTTC
CASSPGAGSYNEQFF
>NA|TRBJ1-3|NA|TRBV5-8
TGTGCCAGCAGCTTGGTAGGGGGATCAGGAAACACCATATATTTT
CASSLVGGSGNTIYF
>NA|TRBJ2-7|TRBD2|TRBV29-1
TGCAGTGTGGGGACTAGCGGGATCCGGCAGTACTTC
CSVGTSGIRQYF
>NA|TRBJ1-1|NA|TRBV11-3
TGTGCCAGCAGCGTGCGGGGAGAGGATGAAGCTTTCTTT
CASSVRGEDEAFF
>once|TRBJ1-1|NA|TRBV14
TGTGCCAGCAGCCTTTGGGGAGAGGCTTTCTTT
CASSLWGEAFF
>NA|TRBJ2-7|NA|TRBV7-9
TGTGCCAGCGGTACGAGAGCTGGACCGAAAGGGGCCTACGAGCAGTACTTC
CASGTRAGPKGAYEQYF
>NA|TRBJ2-3|NA|TRBV5-6
TGTGCCAGCAGCTTGGGTGGGGCTCCAGATACGCAGTATTTT
CASSLGGAPDTQYF
>NA|TRBJ2-1|NA|TRBV12-5
TGTGCTAGTGGTTTACCCTACAATGAGCAGTTCTTC
CASGLPYNEQFF
>NA|TRBJ2-7|TRBD2|TRBV28
TGTGCCAGCAGTTTAGGTGGCGGGAGGGCCATCTACGAGCAGTACTTC
CASSLGGGRAIYEQYF
>few|TRBJ2-2|TRBD2|TRBV6-5
TGTGCCAGCACCCTAGCGGGAGGGATTACCGGGGAGCTGTTTTTT
CASTLAGGITGELFF
>NA|TRBJ2-5|NA|TRBV11-2
TGTGCCAGCAGCCCGAGGCAGAGAGCCCAAGAGACCCAGTACTTC
CASSPRQRAQETQYF
>NA|TRBJ2-2|NA|TRBV6-5
TGTGCCAGCAGCAGGGGCAACACCGGGGAGCTGTTTTTT
CASSRGNTGELFF
>NA|TRBJ1-1|NA|TRBV5-4
TGTGCCAGCAGCTTGGGTAGGGGTGTGAACACTGAAGCTTTCTTT
CASSLGRGVNTEAFF
>NA|TRBJ2-5|NA|TRBV11-2
TGTGCCAGCAGCTTAGGGGATTCCGCTTGGGGGAGGGAGACCCAGTACTTC
CASSLGDSAWGRETQYF
>NA|TRBJ1-5|NA|TRBV7-8
TGTGCCAGCAGCTTAGTTGAATGGGACAAACGCAATCAGCCCCAGCATTTT
CASSLVEWDKRNQPQHF
>NA|TRBJ1-6|TRBD1|TRBV7-9
TGTGCCAGCAGCTTAGGTCGGACAGGGGGGAATTCACCCCTCCACTTT
CASSLGRTGGNSPLHF
>NA|TRBJ2-7|NA|TRBV7-2
TGTGCCAGCAGTTCCCAAAGGGGCGACGAGCAGTACTTC
CASSSQRGDEQYF
>NA|TRBJ2-3|NA|TRBV6-6
TGTGCCAGCAGCCCCAGGGCGCCAGATACGCAGTATTTT
CASSPRAPDTQYF
>NA|TRBJ2-1|NA|TRBV18
TGTGCCAGCTCGCCCGCCCCTGAGCAGTTCTTC
CASSPAPEQFF
>NA|TRBJ1-2|NA|TRBV29-1
TGCAGCGTTGGGGATGCTGGCTACACCTTC
CSVGDAGYTF
>NA|TRBJ2-7|NA|TRBV9
TGTGCCAGCAGCGTAGTTCCAGGCCAGTACGAGCAGTACTTC
CASSVVPGQYEQYF
>NA|TRBJ1-1|TRBD1|TRBV28
TGTGCCAGCAGGTGGACAGGGAACACTGAAGCTTTCTTT
CASRWTGNTEAFF
>NA|TRBJ2-2|TRBD2|TRBV6-4
TGTGCCAGCAGTACCTTAGCGGGATGTACCGCCGGGGAGCTGTTTTTT
CASSTLAGCTAGELFF
>NA|TRBJ1-4|NA|TRBV6-9
TGTCAGTGTAGGGGAGGAGAAAAACTGTTTTTT
CQCRGGEKLFF
>NA|TRBJ1-5|NA|TRBV28
TGTGCCAGCATTTCGTCAGGAAATAGCAATCAGCCCCAGCATTTT
CASISSGNSNQPQHF
>NA|TRBJ1-6|TRBD1|TRBV19
TGTGCCAGTAGCCGGGGACAGGGGGACTCACCCCTCCACTTT
CASSRGQGDSPLHF
>NA|TRBJ2-7|TRBD2|TRBV11-3
TGTGCCAGCAGCCAAACCGGGACTAGTAAAGACGAGCAGTACTTC
CASSQTGTSKDEQYF
>NA|TRBJ1-1|NA|TRBV4-1
TGCGCCAGCAGCCGTTCATTAATCTTCTCTGGGGCTGAAGCTTTCTTT
CASSRSLIFSGAEAFF
>NA|TRBJ2-3|NA|TRBV11-2
TGTGCCAGCAGCTTCAGGACAGATACGCAGTATTTT
CASSFRTDTQYF
>NA|TRBJ2-5|TRBD2|TRBV2
TGTGCCAAGAGCCGGGGGGGTCGGGAGACCCAGTACTTC
CAKSRGGRETQYF
>NA|TRBJ2-7|TRBD2|TRBV28
TGTGCCAGCAGTTTATCCGGTAGCGGGAGATACGAGCAGTACTTC
CASSLSGSGRYEQYF
>NA|TRBJ2-7|NA|TRBV4-2
TGTGCCAGCAGCTTGGATCCCCAGGGGATATCCTACGAGCAGTACTTC
CASSLDPQGISYEQYF
>NA|TRBJ1-5|TRBD1|TRBV5-1
TGCGCCAGCAGCTGGACAGGGGGCGGTCAGCCCCAGCATTTT
CASSWTGGGQPQHF
>few|TRBJ2-2|TRBD1|TRBV30
TGTGCCTGGACAGGGGGCGGCGGCACCGGGGAGCTGTTTTTT
CAWTGGGGTGELFF
>NA|TRBJ2-1|NA|TRBV7-3
TGTGCCAGCAGCTTATGGGCGACACAAAGGTGGAATGAGCAGTTCTTC
CASSLWATQRWNEQFF
>NA|TRBJ2-7|NA|TRBV16
TGTGCCAGCAGCCGCGCAGTAACAGCCTACGAGCAGTACTTC
CASSRAVTAYEQYF
>NA|TRBJ2-7|NA|TRBV7-3
TGTGCCAGCAGCTTATTCAGGGAATACGAGCAGTACTTC
CASSLFREYEQYF
>NA|TRBJ2-3|NA|TRBV7-2
TGTGCCAGCAGCCCCCGAAGAGTAATAAACACAGATACGCAGTATTTT
CASSPRRVINTDTQYF
>NA|TRBJ2-5|TRBD2|TRBV27
TGTGCCAGCAGTTTAATGGGAGGGACAGAGACCCAGTACTTC
CASSLMGGTETQYF
>NA|TRBJ2-7|NA|TRBV18
TGTGCCAGCTCACCACCATATGGGGTACAAGAGCAGTACTTC
CASSPPYGVQEQYF
>NA|TRBJ1-1|NA|TRBV27
TGTGCCAGCAGTTATCGGGGGGACACTGAAGCTTTCTTT
CASSYRGDTEAFF
>NA|TRBJ2-7|TRBD2|TRBV9
TGTGCCAGCAGCGTAGATTGGACTAGCGGGAGCGAGCAGTACTTC
CASSVDWTSGSEQYF
>NA|TRBJ1-2|NA|TRBV5-1
TGCGCCAGCAGCCCCAGGGTGAACTATGGCTACACCTTC
CASSPRVNYGYTF
>NA|TRBJ1-4|NA|TRBV7-9
TGTGCCAGCAGCTTAGGCAGGTCAACTAATGAAAAACTGTTTTTT
CASSLGRSTNEKLFF
>NA|TRBJ1-2|TRBD1|TRBV5-1
TGCGCCAGCAGCTCCCTCCGACAGGGAAGGGGCTACACCTTC
CASSSLRQGRGYTF
>NA|TRBJ2-7|NA|TRBV10-2
TGCGCCAGCAGGGCGATAGGACAGATGGGCGAGCAGTACTTC
CASRAIGQMGEQYF
>NA|TRBJ2-1|NA|TRBV7-3
TGTGCCAGCTCCGGGGGTGACCTCGGCAATGAGCAGTTCTTC
CASSGGDLGNEQFF
>few|TRBJ2-3|NA|TRBV27
TGTGCCAGCAGTTTAAACACGGGGGATACGCAGTATTTT
CASSLNTGDTQYF
>NA|TRBJ2-5|NA|TRBV28
TGTGCCAGCAGTTTAGCTGGGGGGACCCAGTACTTC
CASSLAGGTQYF
>NA|TRBJ2-1|TRBD2|TRBV18
TGTGCCAGCTCGCTGGGAGGGCGCGATGAGCAGTTCTTC
CASSLGGRDEQFF
>NA|TRBJ1-2|NA|TRBV4-1
TGCGCCAGCGGCCTCCCGGGCGAGAACTATGGCTACACCTTC
CASGLPGENYGYTF
>NA|TRBJ2-7|TRBD2|TRBV27
TGTGCCAGCAGTTCTCTGAGACTAGCGGGATCCTACGAGCAGTACTTC
CASSSLRLAGSYEQYF
>NA|TRBJ1-2|TRBD1|TRBV5-1
TGCGCCAGCAGCTCCGGACAGGAATACTATGGCTACACCTTC
CASSSGQEYYGYTF